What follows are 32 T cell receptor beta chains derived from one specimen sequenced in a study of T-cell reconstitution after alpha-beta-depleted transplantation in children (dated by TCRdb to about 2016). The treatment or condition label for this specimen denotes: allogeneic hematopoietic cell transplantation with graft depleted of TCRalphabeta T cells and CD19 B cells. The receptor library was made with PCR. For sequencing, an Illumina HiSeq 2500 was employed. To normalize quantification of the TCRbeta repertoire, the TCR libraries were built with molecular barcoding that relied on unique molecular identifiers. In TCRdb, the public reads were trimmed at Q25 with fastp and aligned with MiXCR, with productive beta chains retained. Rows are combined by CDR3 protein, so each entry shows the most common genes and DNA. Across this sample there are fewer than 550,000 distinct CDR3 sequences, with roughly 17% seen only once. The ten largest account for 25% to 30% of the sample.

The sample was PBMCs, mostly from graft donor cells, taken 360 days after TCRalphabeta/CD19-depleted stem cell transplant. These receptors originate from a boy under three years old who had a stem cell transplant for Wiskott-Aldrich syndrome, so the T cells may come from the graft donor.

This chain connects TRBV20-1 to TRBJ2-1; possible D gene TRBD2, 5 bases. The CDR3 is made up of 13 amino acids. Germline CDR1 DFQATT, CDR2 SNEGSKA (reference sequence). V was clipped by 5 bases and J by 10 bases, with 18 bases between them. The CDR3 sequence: CSAWPLGTGEQFF. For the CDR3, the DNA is TGCAGTGCTTGGCCGTTGGGTACGGGAGAGCAGTTCTTC.

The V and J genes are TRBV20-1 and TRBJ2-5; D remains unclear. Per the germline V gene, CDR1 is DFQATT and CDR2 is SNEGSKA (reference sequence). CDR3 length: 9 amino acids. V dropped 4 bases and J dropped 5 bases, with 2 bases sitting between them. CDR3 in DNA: TGCAGTGCTACGGAGACCCAGTACTTC. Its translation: CSATETQYF.

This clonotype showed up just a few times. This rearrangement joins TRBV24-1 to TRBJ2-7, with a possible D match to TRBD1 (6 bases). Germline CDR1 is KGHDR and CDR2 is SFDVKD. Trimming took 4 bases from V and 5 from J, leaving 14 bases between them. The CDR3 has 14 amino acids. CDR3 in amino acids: CATSDHYRENEQYF. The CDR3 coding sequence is TGTGCCACCAGTGACCACTACAGGGAGAACGAGCAGTACTTC.

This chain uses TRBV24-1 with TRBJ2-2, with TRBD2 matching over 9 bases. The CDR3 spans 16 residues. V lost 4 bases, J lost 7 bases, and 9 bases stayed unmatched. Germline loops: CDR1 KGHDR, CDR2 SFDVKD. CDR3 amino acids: CATSEPGLARVGELFF. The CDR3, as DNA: TGTGCCACCAGTGAGCCGGGACTAGCAAGAGTCGGGGAGCTGTTTTTT.

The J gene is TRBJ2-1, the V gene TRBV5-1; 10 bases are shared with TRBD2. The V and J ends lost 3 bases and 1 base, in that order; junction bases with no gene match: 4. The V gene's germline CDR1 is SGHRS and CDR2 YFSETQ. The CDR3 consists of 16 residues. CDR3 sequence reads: CASSSLAGGSYNEQFF. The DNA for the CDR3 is TGCGCCAGCAGCTCTTTAGCGGGAGGATCCTACAATGAGCAGTTCTTC.

The CDR3 DNA is TGCAGTGCTAGAGGGCCCTCGGCGACCCAGTACTTC. It encodes CSARGPSATQYF. The V call is TRBV20-1, the J call TRBJ2-5; D is unclear. V lost 1 base, J lost 7 bases, and 10 bases lay in between. The CDR3 extends over 12 amino acids. CDR1 is DFQATT, CDR2 SNEGSKA, per germline (reference sequence).

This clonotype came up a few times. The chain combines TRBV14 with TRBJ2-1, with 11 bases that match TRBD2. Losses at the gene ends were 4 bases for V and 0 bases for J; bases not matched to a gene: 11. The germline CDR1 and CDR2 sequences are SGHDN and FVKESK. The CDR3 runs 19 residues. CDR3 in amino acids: CASSPPGLAAQSSYNEQFF. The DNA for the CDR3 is TGTGCCAGCAGCCCCCCGGGACTAGCGGCCCAGAGCTCCTACAATGAGCAGTTCTTC.

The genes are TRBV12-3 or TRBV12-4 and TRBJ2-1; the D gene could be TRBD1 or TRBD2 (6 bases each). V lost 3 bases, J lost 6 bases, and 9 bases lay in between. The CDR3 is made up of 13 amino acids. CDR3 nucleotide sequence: TGTGCCAGCAGTTTGAAGGGGGGCAATGAGCAGTTCTTC. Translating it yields CASSLKGGNEQFF.

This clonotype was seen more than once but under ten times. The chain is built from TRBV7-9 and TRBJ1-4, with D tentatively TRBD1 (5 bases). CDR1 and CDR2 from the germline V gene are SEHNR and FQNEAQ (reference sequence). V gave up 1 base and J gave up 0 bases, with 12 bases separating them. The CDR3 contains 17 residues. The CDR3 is CASSLGSGQSTNEKLFF. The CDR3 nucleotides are TGTGCCAGCAGCTTAGGTTCGGGGCAATCAACTAATGAAAAACTGTTTTTT.

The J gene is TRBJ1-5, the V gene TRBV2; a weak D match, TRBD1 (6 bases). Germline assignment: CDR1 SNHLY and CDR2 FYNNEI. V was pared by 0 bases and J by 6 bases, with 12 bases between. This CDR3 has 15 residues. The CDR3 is CASSEASTGSQPQHF. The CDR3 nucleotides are TGTGCCAGCAGTGAAGCAAGCACAGGGAGTCAGCCCCAGCATTTT.

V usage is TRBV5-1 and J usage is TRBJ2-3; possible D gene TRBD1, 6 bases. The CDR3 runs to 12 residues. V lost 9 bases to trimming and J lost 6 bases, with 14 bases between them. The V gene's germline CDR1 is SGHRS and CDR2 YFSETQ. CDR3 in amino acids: CAIKLGGDTQYF. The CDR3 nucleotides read TGCGCCATCAAGCTTGGGGGCGATACGCAGTATTTT.

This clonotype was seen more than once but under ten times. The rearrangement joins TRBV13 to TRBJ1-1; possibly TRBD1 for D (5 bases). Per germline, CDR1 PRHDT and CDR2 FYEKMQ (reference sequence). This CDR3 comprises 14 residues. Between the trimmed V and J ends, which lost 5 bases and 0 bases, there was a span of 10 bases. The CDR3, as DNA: TGTGCCAGCAGCCCGGGGGTTATGAACACTGAAGCTTTCTTT. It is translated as CASSPGVMNTEAFF.

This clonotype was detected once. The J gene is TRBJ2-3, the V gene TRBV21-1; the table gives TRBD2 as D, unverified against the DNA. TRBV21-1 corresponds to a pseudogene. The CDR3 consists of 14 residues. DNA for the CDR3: TGTGCCAGCTCATTTGCGGGAAGCACAGATACGCAGTATTTT. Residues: CASSFAGSTDTQYF.

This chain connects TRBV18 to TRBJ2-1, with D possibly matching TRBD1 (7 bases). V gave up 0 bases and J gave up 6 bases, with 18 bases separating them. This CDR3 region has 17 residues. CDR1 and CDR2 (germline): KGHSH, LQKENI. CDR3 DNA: TGTGCCAGCTCACCACCGGTCGAGCACAGGGGAGGCAATGAGCAGTTCTTC. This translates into CASSPPVEHRGGNEQFF.

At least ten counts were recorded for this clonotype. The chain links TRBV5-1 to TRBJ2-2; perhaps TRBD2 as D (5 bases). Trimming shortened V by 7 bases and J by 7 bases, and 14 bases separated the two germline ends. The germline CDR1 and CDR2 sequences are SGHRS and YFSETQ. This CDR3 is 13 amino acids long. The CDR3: CASGVSGIGELFF. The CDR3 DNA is TGCGCCAGCGGTGTGTCGGGGATCGGGGAGCTGTTTTTT.

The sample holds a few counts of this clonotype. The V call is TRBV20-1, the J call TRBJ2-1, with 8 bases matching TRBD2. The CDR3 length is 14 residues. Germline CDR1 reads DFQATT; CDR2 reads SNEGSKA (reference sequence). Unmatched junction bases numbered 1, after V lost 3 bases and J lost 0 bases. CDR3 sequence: CSARRGASYNEQFF. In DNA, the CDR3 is TGCAGTGCTAGGCGGGGGGCCTCCTACAATGAGCAGTTCTTC.

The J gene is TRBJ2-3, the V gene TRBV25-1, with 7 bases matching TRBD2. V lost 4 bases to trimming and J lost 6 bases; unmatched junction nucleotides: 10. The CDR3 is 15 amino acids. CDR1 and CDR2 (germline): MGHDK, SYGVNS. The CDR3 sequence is CASSGLAGAGDTQYF. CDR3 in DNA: TGTGCCAGCAGTGGACTAGCTGGGGCGGGTGATACGCAGTATTTT.

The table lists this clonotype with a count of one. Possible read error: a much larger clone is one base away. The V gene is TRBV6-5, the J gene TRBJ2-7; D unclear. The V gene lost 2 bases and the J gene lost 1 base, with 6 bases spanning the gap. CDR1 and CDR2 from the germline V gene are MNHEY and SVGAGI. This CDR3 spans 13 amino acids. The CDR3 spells CASSYDLSYEQYF. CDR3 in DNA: TGTGCCAGCAGTTACGACTTATCCTACGAGCAGTACTTC.

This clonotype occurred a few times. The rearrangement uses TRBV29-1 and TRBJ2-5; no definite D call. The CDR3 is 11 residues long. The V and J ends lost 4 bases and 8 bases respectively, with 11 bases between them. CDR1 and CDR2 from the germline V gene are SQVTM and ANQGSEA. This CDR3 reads CSVGYSETQYF. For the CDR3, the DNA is TGCAGCGTTGGTTACAGTGAAACCCAGTACTTC.

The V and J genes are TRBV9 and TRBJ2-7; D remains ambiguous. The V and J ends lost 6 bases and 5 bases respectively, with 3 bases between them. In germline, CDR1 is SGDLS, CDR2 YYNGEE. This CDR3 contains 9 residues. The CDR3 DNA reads TGTGCCAGCAAAGACGAGCAGTACTTC. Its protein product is CASKDEQYF.

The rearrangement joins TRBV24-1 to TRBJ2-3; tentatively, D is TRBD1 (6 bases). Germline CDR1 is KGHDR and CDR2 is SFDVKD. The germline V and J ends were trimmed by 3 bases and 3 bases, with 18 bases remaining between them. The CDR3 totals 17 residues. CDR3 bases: TGTGCCACCAGTGATATTCGGGACACCTTGGGAACAGATACGCAGTATTTT. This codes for CATSDIRDTLGTDTQYF.

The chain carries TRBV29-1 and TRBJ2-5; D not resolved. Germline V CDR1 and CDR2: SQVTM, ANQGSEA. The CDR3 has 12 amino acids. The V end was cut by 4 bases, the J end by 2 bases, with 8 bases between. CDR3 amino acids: CSVGWFQETQYF. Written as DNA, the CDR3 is TGCAGCGTTGGGTGGTTTCAAGAGACCCAGTACTTC.

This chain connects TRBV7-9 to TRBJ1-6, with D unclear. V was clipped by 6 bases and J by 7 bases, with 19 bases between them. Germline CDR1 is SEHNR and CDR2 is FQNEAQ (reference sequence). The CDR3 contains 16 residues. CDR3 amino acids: CASSPGEWRSNSPLHF. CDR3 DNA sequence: TGTGCCAGCAGTCCCGGCGAGTGGAGATCCAATTCACCCCTCCACTTT. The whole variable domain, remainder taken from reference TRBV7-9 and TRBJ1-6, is DTGVSQNPRHKITKRGQNVTFRCDPISEHNRLYWYRQTLGQGPEFLTYFQNEAQLEKSRLLSDRFSAERPKGSFSTLEIQRTEQGDSAMYLCASSPGEWRSNSPLHFGNGTRLTVT.

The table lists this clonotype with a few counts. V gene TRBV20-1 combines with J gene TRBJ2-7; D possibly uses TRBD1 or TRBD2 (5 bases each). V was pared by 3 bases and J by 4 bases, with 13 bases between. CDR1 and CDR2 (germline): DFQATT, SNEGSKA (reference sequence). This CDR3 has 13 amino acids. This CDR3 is CSASLGPDYEQYF. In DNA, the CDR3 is TGCAGTGCTAGCCTGGGACCAGATTACGAGCAGTACTTC.

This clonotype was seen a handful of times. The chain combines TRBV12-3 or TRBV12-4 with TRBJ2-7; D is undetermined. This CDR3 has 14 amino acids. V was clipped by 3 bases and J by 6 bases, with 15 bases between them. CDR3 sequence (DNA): TGTGCCAGCAGTTTTTCTCGGGTAGACGGCGAGCAGTACTTC. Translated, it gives CASSFSRVDGEQYF.

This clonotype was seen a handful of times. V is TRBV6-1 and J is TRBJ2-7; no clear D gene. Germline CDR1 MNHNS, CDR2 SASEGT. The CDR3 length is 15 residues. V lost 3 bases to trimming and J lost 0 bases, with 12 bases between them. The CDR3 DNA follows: TGTGCCAGCAGTGAGGGTCCCTTTCCCTCCTACGAGCAGTACTTC. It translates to CASSEGPFPSYEQYF.

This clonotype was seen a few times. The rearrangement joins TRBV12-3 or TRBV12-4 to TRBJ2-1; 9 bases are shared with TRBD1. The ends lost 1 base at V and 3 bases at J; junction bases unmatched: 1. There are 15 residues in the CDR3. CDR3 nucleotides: TGTGCCAGCAGTTTAGGGGACAGGGTCTACAATGAGCAGTTCTTC. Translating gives CASSLGDRVYNEQFF.

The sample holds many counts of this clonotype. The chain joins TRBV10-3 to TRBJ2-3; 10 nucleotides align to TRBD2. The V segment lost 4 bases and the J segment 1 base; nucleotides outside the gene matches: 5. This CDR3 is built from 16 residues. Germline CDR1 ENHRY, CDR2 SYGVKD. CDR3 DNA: TGTGCCATCAGTGCCACTAGCGGGGCCCGCACAGATACGCAGTATTTT. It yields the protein CAISATSGARTDTQYF.

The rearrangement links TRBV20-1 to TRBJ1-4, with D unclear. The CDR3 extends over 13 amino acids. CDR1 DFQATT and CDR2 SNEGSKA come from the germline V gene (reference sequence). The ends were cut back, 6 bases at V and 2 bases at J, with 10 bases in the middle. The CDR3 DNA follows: TGCAGTGCCAGCAGGAGGACTAATGAAAAACTGTTTTTT. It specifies CSASRRTNEKLFF.

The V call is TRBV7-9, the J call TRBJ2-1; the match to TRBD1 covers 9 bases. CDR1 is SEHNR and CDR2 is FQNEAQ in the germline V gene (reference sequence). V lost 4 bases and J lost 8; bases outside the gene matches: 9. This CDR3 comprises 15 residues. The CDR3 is CASSSDRGAEDEQFF. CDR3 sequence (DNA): TGTGCCAGCAGCTCGGACAGGGGAGCGGAGGATGAGCAGTTCTTC.

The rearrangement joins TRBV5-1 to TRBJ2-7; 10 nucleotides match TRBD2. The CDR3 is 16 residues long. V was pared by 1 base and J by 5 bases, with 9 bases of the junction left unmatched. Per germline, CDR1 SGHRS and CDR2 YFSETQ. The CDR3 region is CASSLTPSGRGHEQYF. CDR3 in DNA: TGCGCCAGCAGCTTGACCCCTAGCGGGAGAGGCCACGAGCAGTACTTC.

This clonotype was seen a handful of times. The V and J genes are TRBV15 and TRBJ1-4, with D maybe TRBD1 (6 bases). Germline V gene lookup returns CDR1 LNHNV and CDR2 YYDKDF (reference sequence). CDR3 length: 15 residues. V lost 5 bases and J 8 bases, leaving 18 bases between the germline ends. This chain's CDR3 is CATSQTGGLREKLFF. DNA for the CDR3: TGTGCCACCAGCCAAACCGGGGGGCTACGAGAAAAACTGTTTTTT.